Presented here are 24 T cell receptor beta chains from one specimen sequenced in a study of blood T cells in healthy people across ages. Using a J-beta primer mix together with a sample-barcoded 5' primer, a second PCR was run for roughly 7 to 12 cycles. TCRdb reprocessed the 5' RACE reads via MiXCR and lists one record per CDR3 protein. Altogether hundreds of thousands of distinct CDR3 sequences are present, roughly 56% being singletons, with the ten largest covering roughly 26%. The source material was blood. These TCRs come from a man aged 35 to 55 in good health.

The chain uses TRBV11-2 and TRBJ2-1; 16 bases fit TRBD2. J was trimmed by 2 bases and V by 3 bases; bases with no gene match: 13. The CDR3 has 21 amino acids. Germline CDR1 and CDR2: SGHAT and FQNNGV. The DNA for the CDR3 is TGTGCCAGCAGCTTGCCGGGACTAGCGGGGGGGATCAAGGAAGCCTACAATGAGCAGTTCTTC. Amino acids: CASSLPGLAGGIKEAYNEQFF.

The gene calls are TRBV6-2 or TRBV6-3 and TRBJ1-5, with 10 bases identical to TRBD1. This CDR3 spans 21 amino acids. V dropped 5 bases and J dropped 2; count of bases not matched to a gene: 21. Per germline, CDR1 MNHEY and CDR2 SVGEGT. This CDR3 is CASSQRPGQGIGEQGNQPQHF. Here the CDR3 DNA reads TGTGCCAGCAGTCAGAGACCGGGACAGGGGATCGGGGAACAGGGCAATCAGCCCCAGCATTTT.

This clonotype was observed a handful of times. The chain uses TRBV4-1 and TRBJ2-7; 7 bases match TRBD2. Trimming took 3 bases from V and 4 from J; bases not matched to a gene: 18. The CDR3 totals 18 residues. CDR1 and CDR2 (germline): MGHRA, YSYEKL. CDR3 protein: CASSHSEAGKRDPYEQYF. The CDR3 DNA reads TGCGCCAGCAGCCATTCCGAAGCGGGGAAGCGGGACCCATACGAGCAGTACTTC.

The chain has TRBV10-3 and TRBJ1-2, with D unresolved. Between the trimmed V and J ends, which lost 2 bases and 8 bases, there was a span of 9 bases. This CDR3 spans 12 amino acids. CDR1 is ENHRY and CDR2 is SYGVKD in the germline V gene. CDR3 nucleotides: TGTGCCATCAGTGAGACGGAATGGGGCTACACCTTC. Encoded protein: CAISETEWGYTF.

The CDR3 region has the DNA TGTGCCAGCAGCTTAGACGCAGGGAACTACGAGCAGTACTTC. Translating gives CASSLDAGNYEQYF. The genes are TRBV7-9 and TRBJ2-4; D may be TRBD1 (5 bases). Judging by the DNA end, TRBJ2-7 fits better; the J call may be wrong. Germline V gives CDR1 SEHNR, CDR2 FQNEAQ (reference sequence). The CDR3 totals 14 residues.

The chain employs TRBV5-5 and TRBJ2-1, with D tentatively TRBD1 (5 bases). Germline V gene sequence: CDR1 SGHKS, CDR2 YYEKEE (reference sequence). V shed 2 bases and J shed 6 bases, with 9 bases lying between them. There are 13 residues in the CDR3. In DNA, the CDR3 is TGTGCCAGCAGCTTACAGGTTCTCAATGAGCAGTTCTTC. This codes for CASSLQVLNEQFF. The full variable domain, its missing parts supplied by reference TRBV5-5 and TRBJ2-1, is DAGVTQSPTHLIKTRGQQVTLRCSPISGHKSVSWYQQVLGQGPQFIFQYYEKEERGRGNFPDRFSARQFPNYSSELNVNALLLGDSALYLCASSLQVLNEQFFGPGTRLTVL.

The gene calls are TRBV3-1 and TRBJ2-1; TRBD2 agrees at 7 bases. In germline, CDR1 is LGHDT, CDR2 YNNKEL (reference sequence). V shed 0 bases and J 4 bases; nucleotides not matched to a gene: 3. The CDR3 is 15 residues long. CDR3 residues: CASSQDAAGYNEQFF. The CDR3, as DNA: TGTGCCAGCAGCCAAGATGCAGCGGGGTACAATGAGCAGTTCTTC.

The V and J genes are TRBV6-6 and TRBJ2-4; TRBD1 might be the D (5 bases). V lost 2 bases and J 0 bases, leaving 14 bases between the germline ends. This CDR3 has 17 amino acids. CDR1 is MNHNY and CDR2 is SVGAGI in the germline V gene (reference sequence). CDR3 loop: CASSYLRPTVAKNIQYF. CDR3 nucleotide sequence: TGTGCCAGCAGTTACCTACGACCGACAGTAGCCAAAAACATTCAGTACTTC.

This chain connects TRBV28 to TRBJ1-6; 7 bases align to TRBD1. CDR3 length: 14 residues. Germline-derived CDR1 and CDR2 are MDHEN and SYDVKM. The junction had 5 bases not matched to a gene; V was cut back by 5 bases and J by 7 bases. DNA of the CDR3: TGTGCCAGCAGTACCGGGACAGTAAATTCACCCCTCCACTTT. It yields the protein CASSTGTVNSPLHF.

The V and J genes are TRBV9 and TRBJ2-3; perhaps D is TRBD1 or TRBD2 (5 bases each). There are 15 residues in the CDR3. Trimming removed 3 bases at V and 2 bases at J, with 13 bases between. The germline CDR1 and CDR2 sequences are SGDLS and YYNGEE. The DNA for the CDR3 is TGTGCCAGCAGCGGGGCCGGGGCTGTCACAGATACGCAGTATTTT. It yields the protein CASSGAGAVTDTQYF.

This rearrangement joins TRBV28 to TRBJ1-5; TRBD1 is a possible D gene (5 bases). Between the trimmed V and J ends, which lost 8 bases and 6 bases, there was a span of 20 bases. Germline loops: CDR1 MDHEN, CDR2 SYDVKM. This CDR3 is 15 amino acids long. The CDR3 DNA is TGTGCCAGCGCTCCGGGGCAGCTCCTCTCTCAGCCCCAGCATTTT. Translated: CASAPGQLLSQPQHF.

The chain uses TRBV20-1 and TRBJ2-7; 7 bases are shared with TRBD2. V shed 6 bases, J shed 5 bases, and the junction held 10 bases outside the gene matches. The CDR3 spans 13 residues. CDR1 and CDR2 from the germline V gene are DFQATT and SNEGSKA (reference sequence). The CDR3: CSAGGRLRNEQYF. In DNA form, the CDR3 reads TGCAGTGCCGGCGGGAGACTAAGAAACGAGCAGTACTTC.

The V and J genes are TRBV6-5 and TRBJ2-7; TRBD1 agrees at 7 bases. V shed 6 bases and J 7 bases; nucleotides not matched to a gene: 12. Per germline, CDR1 MNHEY and CDR2 SVGAGI. The CDR3 consists of 14 residues. The CDR3, as DNA: TGTGCCAGCAGCGGACAGGAACTCTACAATGAGCAGTACTTC. It specifies CASSGQELYNEQYF.

The chain uses TRBV27 and TRBJ1-2, with D possibly matching TRBD1 (6 bases). The V end was cut by 9 bases, the J end by 2 bases, with 13 bases between. Germline lookup yields CDR1 MNHEY and CDR2 SMNVEV (reference sequence). The CDR3 length is 13 residues. CDR3 DNA sequence: TGTGCCAGAAGTCATCAGGGGAACTATGGCTACACCTTC. It translates to CARSHQGNYGYTF.

The V gene is TRBV20-1, the J gene TRBJ1-5; weak D call: TRBD1 (6 bases). The germline V gene has CDR1 DFQATT and CDR2 SNEGSKA (reference sequence). Between the trimmed V and J ends, which lost 5 bases and 1 base, there was a span of 12 bases. CDR3 length: 14 residues. The CDR3 DNA reads as TGCAGTGCTGCACAGGGCAGGAGCAATCAGCCCCAGCATTTT. Protein product: CSAAQGRSNQPQHF.

This clonotype was found once. The CDR3, as DNA: TGCAGTGCGTACGGGACTTTTAGCTCCTACAATGAGCAGTTCTTC. This codes for CSAYGTFSSYNEQFF. The chain is built from TRBV20-1 and TRBJ2-1; a weak D match, TRBD2 (6 bases). Germline loops: CDR1 DFQATT, CDR2 SNEGSKA (reference sequence). The CDR3 is made up of 15 amino acids. The ends were cut back, 6 bases at V and 0 bases at J, with 15 bases in the middle.

This clonotype was counted only a few times. The V gene is TRBV15, the J gene TRBJ2-4, with TRBD1 matching over 7 bases. Germline V gene sequence: CDR1 LNHNV, CDR2 YYDKDF (reference sequence). CDR3 length: 15 residues. The V segment lost 3 bases and the J segment 6 bases; nucleotides outside the gene matches: 8. CDR3 sequence: CATSRGDRYGNIQYF. The DNA of the CDR3 is TGTGCCACCAGCAGGGGGGACAGATACGGAAACATTCAGTACTTC.

The chain joins TRBV27 to TRBJ2-7; 7 nucleotides align to TRBD1. CDR1 and CDR2 (germline): MNHEY, SMNVEV (reference sequence). The V segment lost 2 bases and the J segment 4 bases; nucleotides outside the gene matches: 8. This CDR3 is 15 amino acids long. CDR3 nucleotides: TGTGCCAGCAGTTTAGCCAGACAGGGTGGGTACGAGCAGTACTTC. Amino acid sequence: CASSLARQGGYEQYF.

In this sample, this clonotype turned up a few times. The V and J genes are TRBV9 and TRBJ2-1, with 15 bases that match TRBD2. The CDR3 consists of 18 residues. V dropped 3 bases and J dropped 10; count of bases not matched to a gene: 14. Germline V gives CDR1 SGDLS, CDR2 YYNGEE. CDR3 residues: CASSERGGLAGGREEQFF. CDR3 bases: TGTGCCAGCAGCGAGAGAGGGGGACTAGCGGGAGGACGAGAAGAGCAGTTCTTC. Full variable domain (missing parts from reference TRBV9 and TRBJ2-1): DSGVTQTPKHLITATGQRVTLRCSPRSGDLSVYWYQQSLDQGLQFLIQYYNGEERAKGNILERFSAQQFPDLHSELNLSSLELGDSALYFCASSERGGLAGGREEQFFGPGTRLTVL.

V and J are TRBV10-3 and TRBJ2-2; 10 bases line up with TRBD1. V was pared by 11 bases and J by 4 bases, with 10 bases of the junction left unmatched. The CDR3 is made up of 15 amino acids. Germline assignment: CDR1 ENHRY and CDR2 SYGVKD. CDR3 DNA sequence: TGTGCCGCGAGAGGGACAGGGGCTCCCACCGGGGAGCTGTTTTTT. It encodes CAARGTGAPTGELFF.

The V call is TRBV9, the J call TRBJ2-5, with a tentative D call TRBD2 (7 bases). The CDR3 consists of 18 residues. Trimming removed 0 bases from V and 4 bases from J, with 22 bases in between. CDR1 and CDR2 from the germline V gene are SGDLS and YYNGEE. The CDR3: CASSVAEGGLWGVETQYF. CDR3 coding DNA: TGTGCCAGCAGCGTAGCTGAAGGGGGACTATGGGGTGTAGAGACCCAGTACTTC.

The rearrangement uses TRBV9 and TRBJ2-3, with 7 bases matching TRBD2. The CDR3 spans 18 residues. Germline CDR1 reads SGDLS; CDR2 reads YYNGEE. The V gene end was trimmed by 0 bases and the J gene end by 0 bases; junction bases not matched to a gene: 10. The CDR3 DNA sequence: TGTGCCAGCAGCGTAGCGGGGGGACGATCCGTTAGCACAGATACGCAGTATTTT. Amino acid sequence: CASSVAGGRSVSTDTQYF.

In its sample, this clonotype was seen a few times. V usage is TRBV7-2 and J usage is TRBJ1-2; D remains ambiguous. The germline V gene encodes CDR1 SGHTA and CDR2 FQGNSA. Trimming pared 2 bases from V and 2 bases from J, leaving 6 bases between. This CDR3 region has 13 residues. In nucleotides, the CDR3 is TGTGCCAGCAGCTTACAGAAGAACTATGGCTACACCTTC. Protein sequence: CASSLQKNYGYTF.

The J gene is TRBJ2-7, the V gene TRBV3-1; 8 bases align to TRBD2. Germline V gene data show CDR1 as LGHDT and CDR2 as YNNKEL (reference sequence). This CDR3 region has 20 residues. Trimming at V came to 4 bases and at J to 3 bases, leaving 23 bases not matched to a gene. DNA for the CDR3: TGTGCCAGCAGCCCGGGGGGGGTAATCGGCAGGATGAGTACTTTCTACGAGCAGTACTTC. Amino acid sequence: CASSPGGVIGRMSTFYEQYF.